This passage covers 26 T cell receptor beta chains from one sample sequenced in a study of sequential checkpoint blockade in melanoma. The data were produced by immunoSEQ multiplex PCR, yet TCRdb's version contains in-frame clones alone and is incomplete. This table holds tens of thousands of clones, over 75% found once. As for treatment: randomized to nivolumab then ipilimumab (arm A) or the reverse (arm B). The sequences come from CD8+ T cells sorted from blood (inferred from file names), collected from a patient given nivolumab and ipilimumab in sequence. The receptors derive from a human donor with melanoma.

The chain employs TRBV7-3 and TRBJ2-1; 8 nucleotides match TRBD2. The germline CDR1 and CDR2 sequences are SGHTA and FQGTGA. This CDR3 comprises 14 residues. The J segment lost 5 bases and the V segment lost 2 bases, leaving 2 bases of the junction unmatched. CDR3 loop: CASSLQLADNEQFF. The CDR3 bases are TGTGCCAGCAGCTTACAACTAGCGGACAATGAGCAGTTCTTC.

This chain connects TRBV4-3 to TRBJ2-2; 7 positions match TRBD2. The V and J ends lost 1 base and 6 bases, in that order; junction bases with no gene match: 2. The length of the CDR3 is 14 residues. CDR1 is LGHNA and CDR2 is YSLEER in the germline V gene. The CDR3 sequence is CASSQGGRSGELFF. The CDR3 DNA reads TGCGCCAGCAGCCAAGGCGGGAGATCCGGGGAGCTGTTTTTT.

Notes on this clone: Other DNA sequences in this specimen translate into the identical CDR3. The chain couples TRBV7-3 to TRBJ2-3; 10 nucleotides match TRBD2. Germline CDR1 and CDR2: SGHTA and FQGTGA. This CDR3 has 15 residues. J gave up 1 base and V 3 bases, and 1 base lay outside the gene matches. CDR3 sequence reads: CASSFGTSGTDTQYF. The CDR3 DNA follows: TGTGCCAGCAGCTTCGGGACTAGCGGCACAGATACGCAGTATTTT.

This clone was seen only once. J is TRBJ2-1 and V is TRBV9; 9 nucleotides align to TRBD2. After removal of 0 bases from V and 10 bases from J, the junction contained 11 bases not matched to a gene. The CDR3 contains 16 residues. Germline CDR1 and CDR2: SGDLS and YYNGEE. The CDR3 sequence: CASSVEASGAWGEQFF. The CDR3 coding sequence is TGTGCCAGCAGCGTAGAGGCTAGCGGGGCCTGGGGGGAGCAGTTCTTC.

The chain links TRBV27 to TRBJ2-7; D uncertain. The V end lost 0 bases, the J end lost 4 bases, and 10 bases lay between the germline ends. CDR1 and CDR2 (germline): MNHEY, SMNVEV (reference sequence). This CDR3 has 14 residues. CDR3 DNA: TGTGCCAGCAGTTTATCCCCTCTCTCGTACGAGCAGTACTTC. This sequence encodes CASSLSPLSYEQYF.

This clone came up once. V is TRBV27 and J is TRBJ2-5, with 8 bases lining up with TRBD2. The CDR3 loop spans 17 amino acids. Unmatched junction bases numbered 13, after V lost 2 bases and J lost 5 bases. Germline V gives CDR1 MNHEY, CDR2 SMNVEV (reference sequence). CDR3 nucleotides: TGTGCCAGCAGTTTAGTTAGCGGGGTCTGGGGAGGGGAGACCCAGTACTTC. Encoded protein: CASSLVSGVWGGETQYF.

The rearrangement uses TRBV2 and TRBJ2-2; 12 nucleotides line up with TRBD2. CDR3 length: 16 residues. Trimming removed 3 bases from V and 8 bases from J; junction bases left unmatched: 7. Germline V lookup: CDR1 SNHLY, CDR2 FYNNEI. CDR3 region: CASSDALAGGLGELFF. DNA of the CDR3: TGTGCCAGCAGTGATGCGCTAGCGGGAGGGCTTGGGGAGCTGTTTTTT.

The rearrangement joins TRBV27 to TRBJ2-7; 7 positions match TRBD1. The CDR3 runs to 16 residues. In germline, CDR1 is MNHEY, CDR2 SMNVEV (reference sequence). V gave up 5 bases and J gave up 3 bases; unmatched junction bases: 13. CDR3 in DNA: TGTGCCAGCAGTAGCAGAGGGGGCTGGGATTTCTACGAGCAGTACGTC. Its protein product is CASSSRGGWDFYEQYV.

The chain combines TRBV5-1 with TRBJ2-5; D is unclear. Germline V gene data show CDR1 as SGHRS and CDR2 as YFSETQ. The V end was cut by 3 bases, the J end by 2 bases, with 2 bases between. CDR3 length equals 11 residues. In DNA, the CDR3 is TGCGCCAGCAGCTCACAAGAGACCCAGTACTTC. It translates to CASSSQETQYF. Using reference TRBV5-1 and TRBJ2-5 for the parts outside the CDR3, the full variable domain is KAGVTQTPRYLIKTRGQQVTLSCSPISGHRSVSWYQQTPGQGLQFLFEYFSETQRNKGNFPGRFSGRQFSNSRSEMNVSTLELGDSALYLCASSSQETQYFGPGTRLLVL.

The chain combines TRBV11-2 with TRBJ2-7; 7 bases fit TRBD1. With V trimmed by 0 bases and J by 5 bases, 4 bases remained unmatched. This CDR3 contains 14 residues. The germline CDR1 and CDR2 sequences are SGHAT and FQNNGV. The CDR3 region has the DNA TGTGCCAGCAGCTTAGATCGGACAGGCGACGAGCAGTACGTC. The encoded protein is CASSLDRTGDEQYV.

The chain joins TRBV2 to TRBJ1-4; D is unclear. CDR1 is SNHLY, CDR2 FYNNEI, per germline. The CDR3 sequence is 16 residues long. The V end lost 0 bases, the J end lost 8 bases, and 16 bases lay between the germline ends. CDR3 DNA: TGTGCCAGCAGTGAAGCGTGGAGGCCCGGGAGCGAAAAACTGTTTTTT. Translation: CASSEAWRPGSEKLFF.

The genes are TRBV19 and TRBJ2-5; TRBD1 might be the D (6 bases). Germline CDR1 and CDR2: LNHDA and SQIVND (reference sequence). Trimming cost V 5 bases and J 5 bases, with 12 bases left between them. This CDR3 has 13 residues. In nucleotides, the CDR3 is TGTGCCAGTAGTGTACAGGGAGTTGAGACCCAGTACTTC. This sequence encodes CASSVQGVETQYF.

The CDR3 here is CASSPGQGGTEAFF. CDR3 bases: TGTGCCAGCTCACCCGGACAGGGAGGCACTGAAGCTTTCTTT. The chain couples TRBV18 to TRBJ1-1; the match to TRBD1 covers 8 bases. CDR1 KGHSH and CDR2 LQKENI come from the germline V gene. The J segment lost 4 bases and the V segment lost 3 bases, leaving 4 bases of the junction unmatched. This CDR3 is 14 amino acids long.

V gene TRBV2 combines with J gene TRBJ2-3, with 7 positions matching TRBD1. Germline loops: CDR1 SNHLY, CDR2 FYNNEI. The CDR3 extends over 15 amino acids. V dropped 2 bases and J dropped 2; count of bases not matched to a gene: 4. CDR3 bases: TGTGCCAGCAGTGAAATTGGGACAGACACAGATACGCAGTATTTT. As protein: CASSEIGTDTDTQYF.

This clone was observed a single time. This chain connects TRBV13 to TRBJ1-6; 10 nucleotides agree with TRBD1. The germline V gene has CDR1 PRHDT and CDR2 FYEKMQ (reference sequence). The CDR3 consists of 12 residues. V shed 8 bases and J 10 bases; nucleotides not matched to a gene: 2. Here the CDR3 DNA reads TGTGCCAGCGGACAGGGGGGATCACCCCTCCACTTT. Amino acids: CASGQGGSPLHF.

The gene calls are TRBV7-2 and TRBJ2-5; a possible D gene is TRBD1 (6 bases). The DNA end lines up better with TRBJ2-7; the J call may be wrong. The CDR3 sequence is 16 residues long. Germline V gene sequence: CDR1 SGHTA, CDR2 FQGNSA. Written as DNA, the CDR3 is TGTGCCAGCAGCTTAGGCGTGAGGACAGTCTCCTACGAGCAGTACTTC. Translating it yields CASSLGVRTVSYEQYF.

The chain recombines TRBV19 with TRBJ2-1; 7 bases fit TRBD2. The CDR3 runs 13 residues. V trimming: 4 bases; J trimming: 7 bases; junction bases outside the gene matches: 4. Germline CDR1 LNHDA, CDR2 SQIVND (reference sequence). CDR3 sequence: CASSTAGPNEQFF. For the CDR3, the DNA is TGTGCCAGTAGTACAGCGGGGCCAAATGAGCAGTTCTTC.

V gene TRBV6-5 combines with J gene TRBJ2-7, with 8 positions matching TRBD2. The CDR3 consists of 14 residues. Per germline, CDR1 MNHEY and CDR2 SVGAGI. The junction had 10 bases not matched to a gene; V was cut back by 6 bases and J by 6 bases. CDR3: CASRLAGFPGEQYF. CDR3 nucleotide sequence: TGTGCCAGCAGATTAGCGGGATTCCCAGGCGAGCAGTACTTC.

The chain has TRBV27 and TRBJ2-1, with TRBD2 identical over 12 bases. CDR1 and CDR2 from the germline V gene are MNHEY and SMNVEV (reference sequence). V dropped 5 bases and J dropped 8; count of bases not matched to a gene: 7. The CDR3 sequence is 15 residues long. The CDR3 region has the DNA TGTGCCAGCAGTCCACGGACTAGCGGGATAGATGAGCAGTTCTTC. It yields the protein CASSPRTSGIDEQFF.

V usage is TRBV27 and J usage is TRBJ2-7; maybe TRBD1 (6 bases). V was trimmed by 2 bases and J by 3 bases, leaving 14 bases between them. The length of the CDR3 is 15 residues. Germline loops: CDR1 MNHEY, CDR2 SMNVEV (reference sequence). CDR3: CASSLTGNSFYEQYV. The CDR3 DNA sequence: TGTGCCAGCAGTTTAACAGGGAACTCATTCTACGAGCAGTACGTC.

This clone was recorded once. V is TRBV4-3 and J is TRBJ1-2; the match to TRBD1 covers 7 bases. The CDR3 length is 17 residues. The germline CDR1 and CDR2 sequences are LGHNA and YSLEER. V was pared by 0 bases and J by 2 bases, with 9 bases of the junction left unmatched. DNA of the CDR3: TGCGCCAGCAGCCAAGAACTTCTACCAGGGGGGAACTATGGCTACACCTTC. Translation gives CASSQELLPGGNYGYTF.

This chain connects TRBV6-5 to TRBJ2-2, with TRBD2 matching over 10 bases. Germline CDR1 is MNHEY and CDR2 is SVGAGI. The CDR3 totals 15 residues. The V and J ends lost 5 bases and 7 bases, in that order; junction bases with no gene match: 7. DNA of the CDR3: TGTGCCAGCAGTACACCTAGCGGGAGTGGCGGGGAGCTGTTTTTT. This sequence encodes CASSTPSGSGGELFF.

The chain carries TRBV2 and TRBJ1-2; possible D gene TRBD1, 5 bases. Per the germline V gene, CDR1 is SNHLY and CDR2 is FYNNEI. V was shortened by 11 bases and J by 7 bases, with 14 bases between the two germline ends. The CDR3 sequence is 11 residues long. CDR3 in amino acids: CAEERDSGYTF. CDR3 nucleotide sequence: TGTGCCGAGGAGAGGGACTCTGGCTACACCTTC.

This clone ranks as medium-sized. This CDR3 is also generated by other DNA sequences in the sample. The rearrangement joins TRBV28 to TRBJ2-1; perhaps TRBD2 as D (6 bases). The germline gives CDR1 MDHEN, CDR2 SYDVKM. Trimming stripped 6 bases from V and 4 bases from J, with 13 bases between. The CDR3 length is 14 residues. CDR3 sequence: CASRAGGTYNEQFF. The CDR3 region has the DNA TGTGCCAGCAGGGCCGGGGGTACTTACAATGAGCAGTTCTTC.

V and J are TRBV14 and TRBJ2-3, with 9 bases aligning to TRBD1. This CDR3 has 18 amino acids. The V gene's germline CDR1 is SGHDN and CDR2 FVKESK. V lost 0 bases to trimming and J lost 2 bases; unmatched junction nucleotides: 9. Here the CDR3 DNA reads TGTGCCAGCAGCCAAGATGGGACAGGGATTTACTTCACAGATACGCAGTATTTT. Translating it yields CASSQDGTGIYFTDTQYF.

The rearrangement uses TRBV27 and TRBJ1-6, with TRBD1 as a possible D gene (5 bases). There are 15 residues in the CDR3. CDR1 is MNHEY, CDR2 SMNVEV, per germline (reference sequence). V was trimmed by 3 bases and J by 4 bases, leaving 10 bases between them. The CDR3 bases are TGTGCCAGCAGTTTCAGGGATTCATATAATTCACCCCTCCACTTT. This sequence encodes CASSFRDSYNSPLHF.